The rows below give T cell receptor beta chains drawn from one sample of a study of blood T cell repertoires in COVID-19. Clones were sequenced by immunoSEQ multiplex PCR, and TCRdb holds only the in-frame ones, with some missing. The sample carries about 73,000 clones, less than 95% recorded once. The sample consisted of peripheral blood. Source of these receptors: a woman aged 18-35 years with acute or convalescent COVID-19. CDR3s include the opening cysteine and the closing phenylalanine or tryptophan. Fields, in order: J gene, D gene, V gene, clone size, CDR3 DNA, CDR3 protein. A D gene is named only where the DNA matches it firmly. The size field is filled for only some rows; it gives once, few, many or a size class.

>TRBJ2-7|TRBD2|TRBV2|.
TGTGCCAGCAGTGAAAGGGCGGGAGGGCCGTACGAGCAGTACTTC
CASSERAGGPYEQYF
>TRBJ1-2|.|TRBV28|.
TGTGCCAGCAGCGGGGGGGACTACTATGGCTACACCTTC
CASSGGDYYGYTF
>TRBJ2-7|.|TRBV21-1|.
TGTGCCAGCAGCGACGGCAGCGGCGAGACCTACGAGCAGTACTTC
CASSDGSGETYEQYF
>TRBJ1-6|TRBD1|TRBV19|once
TGTGCCAGTAGTATAACAGGGGCGGCCAATTCACCCCTCCACTTT
CASSITGAANSPLHF
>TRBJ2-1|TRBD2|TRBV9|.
TGTGCCAGCAGCGCCGTCGCGGGAGCGGTTGAGCAGTTCTTC
CASSAVAGAVEQFF
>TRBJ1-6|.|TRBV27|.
TGTGCCAGCAGTCCCTACGGGGTAAATTCACCCCTCCACTTT
CASSPYGVNSPLHF
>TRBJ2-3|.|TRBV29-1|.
TGCAGCGTTGCAGGGGATACTTCAGATACGCAGTATTTT
CSVAGDTSDTQYF
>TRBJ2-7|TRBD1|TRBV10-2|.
TGCGCCAGCAGTGACCGCCGGGACAGCGCAACCTACGAGCAGTACTTC
CASSDRRDSATYEQYF
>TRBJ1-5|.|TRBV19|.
TGTGCCAGTAGTATTTGGAATACGGCAGATCCCGGGGGGCTTCAGCCCCAGCATTTT
CASSIWNTADPGGLQPQHF
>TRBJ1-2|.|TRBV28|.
TGTGCCAGCAGTCCCTCCGGAGGGTTTAGCTATGGCTACACCTTC
CASSPSGGFSYGYTF
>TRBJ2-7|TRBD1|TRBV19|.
TGTGCCAGCAGCCCGAGACAAGGACAGGGATCCTACGAGCAGTACTTC
CASSPRQGQGSYEQYF
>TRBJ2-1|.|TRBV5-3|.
TGTGCCAGTCGGAGGGGTGTTTCCTACAATGAGCAGTTCTTC
CASRRGVSYNEQFF
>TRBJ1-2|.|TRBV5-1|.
TGCGCCAGCAGCTTAGACAAGAACTATGGCTACACCTTC
CASSLDKNYGYTF
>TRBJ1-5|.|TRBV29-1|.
TGCAGCGTTGCGGGGGATAGCAATCAGCCCCAGCATTTT
CSVAGDSNQPQHF
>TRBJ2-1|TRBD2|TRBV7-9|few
TGTGCCAGCAGCTTCCAGCGGGGGTTCGATGAGCAGTTCTTC
CASSFQRGFDEQFF
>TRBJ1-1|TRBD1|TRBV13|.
TGTGCCAGCAGCCCTCTTGGACAGGGGGAAACTGAAGCTTTCTTT
CASSPLGQGETEAFF
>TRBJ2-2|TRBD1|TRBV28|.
TGTGCCAGCAGCCCACAGGGGATCGGGGAGCTGTTTTTT
CASSPQGIGELFF
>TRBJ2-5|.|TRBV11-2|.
TGTGCCAGCAGCTTAGATCGGGCAGGGAGGGAGACCCAGTACTTC
CASSLDRAGRETQYF
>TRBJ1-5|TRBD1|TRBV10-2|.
TGCGCCAGCAGGGGGACAGGGGCTGGTCAGCCCCAGCATTTT
CASRGTGAGQPQHF
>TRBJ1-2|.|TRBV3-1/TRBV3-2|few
TGTGCCAGCAGCCAGGCAGGTAATAACTATGGCTACACCTTC
CASSQAGNNYGYTF
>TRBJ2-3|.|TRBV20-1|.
TGCAGTGCTGTCAGAGATACGCAGTATTTT
CSAVRDTQYF
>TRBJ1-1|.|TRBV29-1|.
TGCAGCGTTGACGCGGGGGCGGATCGAGCTTTCTTT
CSVDAGADRAFF
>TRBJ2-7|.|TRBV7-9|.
TGTGCCAGCAGCTTACTGTTAGGGGGTAAATACGAGCAGTACTTC
CASSLLLGGKYEQYF
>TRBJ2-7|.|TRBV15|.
TGTGCCACCAGCAGAGATCATGGCCCTCAGTACTTC
CATSRDHGPQYF
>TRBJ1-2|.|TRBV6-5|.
TGTGCCAGCAGTTACTCCCCGGGGGGCTATGGCTACACCTTC
CASSYSPGGYGYTF
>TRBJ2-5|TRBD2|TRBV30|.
TGTGCCTGGAGCCCGGGGGGTAGCGGGGTCCAAGAGACCCAGTACTTC
CAWSPGGSGVQETQYF